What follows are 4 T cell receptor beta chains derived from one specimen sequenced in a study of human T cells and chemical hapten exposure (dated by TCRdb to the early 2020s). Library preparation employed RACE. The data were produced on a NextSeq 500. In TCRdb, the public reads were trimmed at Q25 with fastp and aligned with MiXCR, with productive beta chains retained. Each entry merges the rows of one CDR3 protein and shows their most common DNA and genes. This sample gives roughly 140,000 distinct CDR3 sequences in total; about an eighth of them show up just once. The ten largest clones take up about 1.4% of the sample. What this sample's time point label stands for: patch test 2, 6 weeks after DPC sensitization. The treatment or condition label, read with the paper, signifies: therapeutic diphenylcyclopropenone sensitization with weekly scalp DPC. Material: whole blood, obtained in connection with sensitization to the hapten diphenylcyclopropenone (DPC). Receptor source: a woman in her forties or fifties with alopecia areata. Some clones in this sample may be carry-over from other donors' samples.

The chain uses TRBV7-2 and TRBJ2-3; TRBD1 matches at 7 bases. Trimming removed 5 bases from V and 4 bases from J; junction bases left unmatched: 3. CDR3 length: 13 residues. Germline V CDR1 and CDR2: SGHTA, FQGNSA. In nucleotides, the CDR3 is TGTGCCAGCAGCGGGCAGGGGGCAGATACGCAGTATTTT. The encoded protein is CASSGQGADTQYF.

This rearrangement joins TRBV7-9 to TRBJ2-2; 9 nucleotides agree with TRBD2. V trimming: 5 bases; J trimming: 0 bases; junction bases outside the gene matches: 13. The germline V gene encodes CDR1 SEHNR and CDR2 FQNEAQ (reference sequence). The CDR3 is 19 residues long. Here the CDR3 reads CASSPRIAGAPTNTGELFF. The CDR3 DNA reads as TGTGCCAGCAGCCCCCGGATAGCGGGGGCGCCTACGAACACCGGGGAGCTGTTTTTT.

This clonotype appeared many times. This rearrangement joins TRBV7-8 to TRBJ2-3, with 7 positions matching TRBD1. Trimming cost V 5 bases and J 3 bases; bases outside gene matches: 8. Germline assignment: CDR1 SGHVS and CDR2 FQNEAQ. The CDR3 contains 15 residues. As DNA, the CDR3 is TGTGCCAGCAGCCTCGGGGCCAGGGGGACAGATACGCAGTATTTT. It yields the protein CASSLGARGTDTQYF.

The CDR3 nucleotides are TGTGCCAGCAGTTACGGACTGGCGGAGAATCGGGCCCTCCACTTT. This sequence encodes CASSYGLAENRALHF. The chain links TRBV6-5 to TRBJ1-6, with unresolved D. The CDR3 consists of 15 residues. In germline, CDR1 is MNHEY, CDR2 SVGAGI. The V end was cut by 2 bases, the J end by 14 bases, with 19 bases between.